This is a list of T cell receptor delta chains from one sample in a study of gamma-delta T cells after stem cell transplantation. TCRdb reran clone calling via CATT on the RT-PCR reads. The profile shows 10,000 to 12,000 delta-chain clones, 30% to 40% of them singletons. The sequenced material came from gamma-delta T cells. The receptor source for this set is a human donor. It is not recorded whose cells these are; they may come from a transplant donor. Both conserved end residues are part of each CDR3. A D gene is named only where the DNA matches it firmly. Clone size is not always given. Where it is, it says once, few, many or a class for expanded clones.

clone size: NA
V gene: TRDV3
D gene: TRDD3
J gene: TRDJ1
CDR3 DNA: TGTGCCTCCCTAGCCCTCCTGGCCTGGAAGTACTGGGGGATGGTTTACACCGATAAACTCATCTTT
CDR3 protein: CASLALLAWKYWGMVYTDKLIF

clone size: medium-sized
V gene: TRDV2
D gene: TRDD3
J gene: TRDJ3
CDR3 DNA: TGTGCCTGTGACCGTGTACTGGGGGAAAGCTCCTGGGACACCCGACAGATGTTTTTC
CDR3 protein: CACDRVLGESSWDTRQMFF

clone size: few
V gene: TRDV1
D gene: TRDD3
J gene: TRDJ1
CDR3 DNA: TGTGCTCTTGGGGAACTAGTCCCCTACGCATTCACGCCTGGGGGATACCTGGCCGATAAACTCATCTTT
CDR3 protein: CALGELVPYAFTPGGYLADKLIF

clone size: NA
V gene: TRDV2
D gene: TRDD3
J gene: TRDJ3
CDR3 DNA: TGTGCCTGTGACCTACTGGGGGCCTCCTTGGACACCCGACATATGTTTTTC
CDR3 protein: CACDLLGASLDTRHMFF

clone size: NA
V gene: TRDV3
D gene: TRDD3
J gene: TRDJ1
CDR3 DNA: TGTGCCTTCATCGGTTCAACTTGGGGGATCTCCTATAAACTCATCTTT
CDR3 protein: CAFIGSTWGISYKLIF

clone size: NA
V gene: TRDV2
D gene: TRDD3
J gene: TRDJ3
CDR3 DNA: TGTGCCTGTTCACACTCGCACTGGGGGATACGTGCCTGGGACACCCGACAGATGTTTTTC
CDR3 protein: CACSHSHWGIRAWDTRQMFF

clone size: few
V gene: TRDV1
D gene: NA
J gene: TRDJ1
CDR3 DNA: TGTGCTCTTGGGGAACTAGGGGCCTTCCTACTTACACTGGGGGCTCCATGGTACACCGATAAACTCATCTTT
CDR3 protein: CALGELGAFLLTLGAPWYTDKLIF

clone size: NA
V gene: TRDV2
D gene: TRDD3
J gene: TRDJ2
CDR3 DNA: TGTGCCTGTGACACTCTGACTGGGGGATTGGAAACCGCACAACTCTTCTTT
CDR3 protein: CACDTLTGGLETAQLFF

clone size: NA
V gene: TRDV2
D gene: TRDD3
J gene: TRDJ3
CDR3 DNA: TGTGCCTGTGACACGCTGGGGGATAGCTCCTTGTACACCCGACAGATGTTTTTC
CDR3 protein: CACDTLGDSSLYTRQMFF

clone size: NA
V gene: TRDV1
D gene: NA
J gene: TRDJ1
CDR3 DNA: TGTGCTCTTGGGGAACTAGTGGGGCTCGGGGCGGGCTGGGCAACCGATAAACTCATCTTT
CDR3 protein: CALGELVGLGAGWATDKLIF

clone size: few
V gene: TRDV2
D gene: TRDD3
J gene: TRDJ3
CDR3 DNA: TGTGCCTGTGACATACTGGGGGATACTAGCTCCTGGGACACCCGACAGATGTTTTTC
CDR3 protein: CACDILGDTSSWDTRQMFF

clone size: NA
V gene: TRDV1
D gene: TRDD3
J gene: TRDJ1
CDR3 DNA: TGTGCTCTTGGGGAACTCGGCCGTACTGGGGGTGCGTACACCGATAAACTCATCTTT
CDR3 protein: CALGELGRTGGAYTDKLIF

clone size: NA
V gene: TRDV2
D gene: NA
J gene: TRDJ3
CDR3 DNA: TGTGCCTGTGACATTCCTTTTTTGCCGGTGGGACCCGACCTCCTGAGCGGCACCCGACAGATGTTCTTC
CDR3 protein: CACDIPFLPVGPDLLSGTRQMFF

clone size: medium-sized
V gene: TRDV2
D gene: TRDD3
J gene: TRDJ1
CDR3 DNA: TGTGCCTGTGACACCAAGCCGGTACTGGGGGATACTGGAGCCGATAAACTCATCTTT
CDR3 protein: CACDTKPVLGDTGADKLIF

clone size: NA
V gene: TRDV1
D gene: TRDD3
J gene: TRDJ1
CDR3 DNA: TGTGCTCTTGGGGAAAGCCCTCATTTGGCCAACCCCAGACTCGTACTGGGGGATACGACGACCGATAAACTCATCTTT
CDR3 protein: CALGESPHLANPRLVLGDTTTDKLIF

clone size: medium-sized
V gene: TRDV2
D gene: NA
J gene: TRDJ3
CDR3 DNA: TGTGCCTGTGACACCGCGGGGCCTTCCTCCTGGGACACCCGACAGATGTTTTTC
CDR3 protein: CACDTAGPSSWDTRQMFF

clone size: NA
V gene: TRAV29/DV5
D gene: TRDD3
J gene: TRDJ1
CDR3 DNA: TGTGCAGCAAGCGCGCATCTACGGGGGGGATTCCCCACCGATAAACTCATCTTT
CDR3 protein: CAASAHLRGGFPTDKLIF